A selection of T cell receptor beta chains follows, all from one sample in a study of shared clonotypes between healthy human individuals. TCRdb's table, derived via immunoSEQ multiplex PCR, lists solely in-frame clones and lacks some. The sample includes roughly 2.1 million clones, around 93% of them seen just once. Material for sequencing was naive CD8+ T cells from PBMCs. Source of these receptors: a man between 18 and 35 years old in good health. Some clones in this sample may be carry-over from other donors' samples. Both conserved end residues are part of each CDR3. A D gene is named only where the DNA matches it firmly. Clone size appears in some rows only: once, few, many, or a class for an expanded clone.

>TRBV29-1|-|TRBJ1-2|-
TGCAGCGTTGAGTTGCCGGACAGCCAGATTTATGGCTACACCTTC
CSVELPDSQIYGYTF
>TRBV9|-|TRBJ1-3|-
TGTGCCACCCTCCCGGGGGGCACCATATATTTT
CATLPGGTIYF
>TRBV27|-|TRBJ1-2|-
TGTGCCAGCAGCCCCAATTCAGCAGGATTCTATGGCTACACCTTC
CASSPNSAGFYGYTF
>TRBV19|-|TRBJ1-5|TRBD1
TGTGCCAGTAGTATGGATTGGTGGGACAGAGGACGTAGCAATCAGCCCCAGCATTTT
CASSMDWWDRGRSNQPQHF
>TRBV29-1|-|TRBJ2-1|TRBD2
TGCAGCGTTGAAGATCCGTCCAGCGGGATTGCCTACAATGAGCAGTTCTTC
CSVEDPSSGIAYNEQFF
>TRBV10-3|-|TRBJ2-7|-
TGTGCCATCAGTGATCGGGGGTACGAGCAGTACTTC
CAISDRGYEQYF
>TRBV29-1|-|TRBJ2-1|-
TGCAGCGTGGGTGGTCTGGTCACTGTTCACAATGAGCAGTTCTTC
CSVGGLVTVHNEQFF
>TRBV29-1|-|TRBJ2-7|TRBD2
TGCAGCGTGCTAGCGGGAGGGCCCCGGACCTACGAGCAGTACTTC
CSVLAGGPRTYEQYF
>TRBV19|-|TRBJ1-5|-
TGTGCCAGTAGGGAGGGGTTTGGTGAGAGCAATCAGCCCCAGCATTTT
CASREGFGESNQPQHF
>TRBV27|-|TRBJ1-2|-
TGTGCCAGCAGTTGGGGGGGTTCATTCTATGGCTACACCTTC
CASSWGGSFYGYTF
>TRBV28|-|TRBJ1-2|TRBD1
TGTGCCAGCACCCTGACAGGGTCGGGAGGCTACACCTTC
CASTLTGSGGYTF
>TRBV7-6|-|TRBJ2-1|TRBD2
TGTGCCAGCAGCTTGGGGACTAGCGGGAGCTCCTACAATGAGCAGTTCTTC
CASSLGTSGSSYNEQFF
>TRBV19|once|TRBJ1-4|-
TGTGCCAGTTGGGGGGGAGATGGTGAAAAACTGTTTTTT
CASWGGDGEKLFF
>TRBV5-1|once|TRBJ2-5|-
TGCGCCAGCAGCTTGGGACTTGAGGGGGACCCCCAAGAGACCCAGTACTTC
CASSLGLEGDPQETQYF
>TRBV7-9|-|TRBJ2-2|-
TGTGCCAGCAGTCCCGGGGCCGGGGAGCTGTTTTTT
CASSPGAGELFF
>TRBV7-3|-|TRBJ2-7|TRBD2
TGTGCCAGCAAGCCGGGACTAGCGGACGCCTACGAGCAGTACTTC
CASKPGLADAYEQYF